This paragraph covers one T cell receptor (beta chain) sequence. The antigen is unknown. The junction does not match germline at one end; this may be a read error. These data come from a study of tumor-infiltrating lymphocytes in primary liver carcinoma. The study's findings and limits: Present in all five tumor regions were only about 8-25% of the top clones.

The source material, 20-30 mg of unsorted bulk tissue, was used to co-extract RNA and DNA. Germline assignment: CDR1 MNHEY and CDR2 SVGAGI. CDR3 length: 14 residues. The investigators made TCR beta cDNA from about 510 ng total RNA, using a constant-region primer. Three nested multiplex PCR rounds, a slightly modified ARM-PCR, produced the libraries for TCR beta. The study ran its first two PCR rounds for roughly 11 cycles each, using TRBV1-TRBV30 forward primers and a C-beta reverse primer. TCRdb fed the multiplex PCR reads into MiXCR, producing one record per CDR3 protein. The sample includes under 200,000 distinct CDR3 sequences, about 82% seen only once; the top ten take around a sixth.

The specimen sequenced was tumor tissue from primary liver carcinoma. The rearrangement joins TRBV6-5 to TRBJ2-2; D is unresolved. The sequence was collected from a man aged 40-50 years with primary liver carcinoma and hepatitis B virus infection. In DNA, the CDR3 is TGTGCCAGCATTTACCTAGGGAATACCGGGGAGCTGTTTTTT. This encodes CASIYLGNTGELFF.